This passage covers 7 T cell receptor beta chains from one sample sequenced in a study of cytomegalovirus exposure and HLA in healthy donors (TCRdb year 2017). Library preparation was by the immunoSEQ multiplex PCR assay. A mixture of 60 forward primers for TCR Vbeta segments and 13 reverse primers for TCR Jbeta segments was used in the multiplex PCR. The clones in this table, taken by TCRdb from immuneACCESS, are in-frame only. Not every clone is retained; where verified, under half of the shortfall comes from an unresolved V gene, and the cause of the rest is unknown. The sample data list about 140,000 clones, and 60% to 85% of these were observed just once. The top ten clonotypes cover less than 1.5% of the sample. Input material: PBMCs. The receptors stem from a male donor in good health and CMV-seropositive.

This clone was seen just once. V usage is TRBV14 and J usage is TRBJ2-7; 9 bases agree with TRBD2. The CDR3 length is 16 residues. CDR1 and CDR2 from the germline V gene are SGHDN and FVKESK. With V trimmed by 3 bases and J by 4 bases, 10 bases remained unmatched. The CDR3 reads CASSQASPSGVYEQYF. Here the CDR3 DNA reads TGTGCCAGCAGCCAGGCATCTCCTAGCGGGGTTTACGAGCAGTACTTC. Based on the CDR3 plus reference TRBV14 and TRBJ2-7, the full variable domain is EAGVTQFPSHSVIEKGQTVTLRCDPISGHDNLYWYRRVMGKEIKFLLHFVKESKQDESGMPNNRFLAERTGGTYSTLKVQPAELEDSGVYFCASSQASPSGVYEQYFGPGTRLTVT.

The chain carries TRBV7-9 and TRBJ1-5; TRBD1 agrees at 7 bases. Germline lookup yields CDR1 SEHNR and CDR2 FQNEAQ (reference sequence). The J segment lost 2 bases and the V segment lost 6 bases, leaving 7 bases of the junction unmatched. This CDR3 is 15 amino acids long. Here the CDR3 reads CASSSTGPGNQPQHF. The CDR3 region has the DNA TGTGCCAGCAGTTCGACAGGGCCCGGCAATCAGCCCCAGCATTTT.

The J gene is TRBJ2-7, the V gene TRBV5-6; D is possibly TRBD2 (5 bases). Germline CDR1 reads SGHDT; CDR2 reads YYEEEE. The CDR3 is made up of 13 amino acids. The V gene lost 2 bases and the J gene lost 5 bases, with 11 bases spanning the gap. As DNA, the CDR3 is TGTGCCAGCAGCTTAGTGCCGAGGGACGAGCAGTACTTC. Amino acid sequence: CASSLVPRDEQYF.

The chain is built from TRBV7-9 and TRBJ2-2; a weak D match, TRBD2 (6 bases). Germline lookup yields CDR1 SEHNR and CDR2 FQNEAQ (reference sequence). This CDR3 spans 17 amino acids. V lost 4 bases and J 5 bases, leaving 20 bases between the germline ends. Here the CDR3 reads CASSSPYTSPGTGELFF. CDR3 nucleotides: TGTGCCAGCAGCTCGCCATATACTAGCCCTGGGACCGGGGAGCTGTTTTTT.

The chain uses TRBV23-1 and TRBJ2-7, with TRBD1 as a possible D gene (5 bases). TRBV23-1 is marked as an open reading frame, function uncertain. The CDR3 totals 14 residues. Deletions cut 3 bases from V and 2 bases from J, with 11 bases between. CDR3 protein: CASSHQTVTYEQYF. DNA for the CDR3: TGCGCCAGCAGTCACCAGACAGTTACCTACGAGCAGTACTTC.

This chain uses TRBV19 with TRBJ1-1; 7 bases map to TRBD1. The CDR3 runs to 15 residues. Germline V gene lookup returns CDR1 LNHDA and CDR2 SQIVND (reference sequence). V shed 7 bases and J 0 bases; nucleotides not matched to a gene: 8. DNA for the CDR3: TGTGCCAGTACCACGGGACAGCCTATGAACACTGAAGCTTTCTTT. It codes for CASTTGQPMNTEAFF.

This clone showed up just a few times. The V call is TRBV10-3, the J call TRBJ2-3; 11 nucleotides match TRBD2. Germline-derived CDR1 and CDR2 are ENHRY and SYGVKD. The junction had 9 bases not matched to a gene; V was cut back by 2 bases and J by 5 bases. The CDR3 loop spans 17 amino acids. The CDR3, as DNA: TGTGCCATCAGTGAGCGTAGCGGGGGGGTTTCGGTAGATACGCAGTATTTT. Its protein product is CAISERSGGVSVDTQYF.